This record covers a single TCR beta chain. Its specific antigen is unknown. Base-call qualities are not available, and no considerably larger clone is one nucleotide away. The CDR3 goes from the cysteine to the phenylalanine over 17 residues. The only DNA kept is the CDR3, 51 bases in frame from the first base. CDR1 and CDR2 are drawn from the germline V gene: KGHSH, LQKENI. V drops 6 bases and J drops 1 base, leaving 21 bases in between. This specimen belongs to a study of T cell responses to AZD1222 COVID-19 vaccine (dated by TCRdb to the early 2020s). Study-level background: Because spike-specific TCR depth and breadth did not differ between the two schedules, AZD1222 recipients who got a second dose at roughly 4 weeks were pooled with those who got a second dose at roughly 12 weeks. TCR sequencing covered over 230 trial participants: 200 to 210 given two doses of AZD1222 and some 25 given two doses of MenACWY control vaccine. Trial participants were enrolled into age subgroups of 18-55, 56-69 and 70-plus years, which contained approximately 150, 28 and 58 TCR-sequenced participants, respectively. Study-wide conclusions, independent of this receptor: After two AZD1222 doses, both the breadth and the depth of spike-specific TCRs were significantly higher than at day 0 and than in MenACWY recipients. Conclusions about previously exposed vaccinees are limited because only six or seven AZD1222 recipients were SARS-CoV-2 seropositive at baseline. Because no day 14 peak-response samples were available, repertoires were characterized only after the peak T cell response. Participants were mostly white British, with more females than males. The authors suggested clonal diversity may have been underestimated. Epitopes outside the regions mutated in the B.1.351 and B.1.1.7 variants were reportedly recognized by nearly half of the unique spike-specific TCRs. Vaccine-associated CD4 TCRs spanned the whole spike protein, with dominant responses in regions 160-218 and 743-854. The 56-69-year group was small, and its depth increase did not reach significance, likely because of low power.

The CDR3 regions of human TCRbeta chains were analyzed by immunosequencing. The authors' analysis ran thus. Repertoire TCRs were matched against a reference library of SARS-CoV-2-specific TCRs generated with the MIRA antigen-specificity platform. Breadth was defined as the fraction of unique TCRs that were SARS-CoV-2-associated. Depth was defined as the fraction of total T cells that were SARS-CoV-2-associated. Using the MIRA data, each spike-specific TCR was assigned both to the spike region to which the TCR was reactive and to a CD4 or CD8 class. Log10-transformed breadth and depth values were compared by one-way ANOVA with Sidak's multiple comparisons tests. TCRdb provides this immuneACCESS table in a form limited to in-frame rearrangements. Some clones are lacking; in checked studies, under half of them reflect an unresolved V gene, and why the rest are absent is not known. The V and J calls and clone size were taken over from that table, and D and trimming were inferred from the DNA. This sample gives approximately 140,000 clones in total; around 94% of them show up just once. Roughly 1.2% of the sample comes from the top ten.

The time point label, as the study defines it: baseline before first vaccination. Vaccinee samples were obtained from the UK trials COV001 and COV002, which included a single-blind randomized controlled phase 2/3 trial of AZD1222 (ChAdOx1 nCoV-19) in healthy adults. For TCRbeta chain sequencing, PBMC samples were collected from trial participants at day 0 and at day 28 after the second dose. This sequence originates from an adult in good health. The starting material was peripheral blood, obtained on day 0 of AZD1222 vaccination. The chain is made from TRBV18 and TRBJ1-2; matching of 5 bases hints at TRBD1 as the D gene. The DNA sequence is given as TGTGCCAGCTCGCTCGTTCCGGGGGGAGCGGGTAACTATGGCTACACCTTC. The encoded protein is CASSLVPGGAGNYGYTF.